This T cell receptor beta chain was identified during a study of blood T cell repertoires in COVID-19. Turning to the study itself: In each case, the material was cDNA or gDNA derived from T cells, B-cell-depleted T cells, or PBMCs.

Germline loops: CDR1 ENHRY, CDR2 SYGVKD. CDR3 length equals 14 residues. V was cut by 4 bases and J by 1 base, with 10 bases left in between. The assay was immunoSEQ multiplex PCR, and TCRdb's table has in-frame clones only and misses some. The sample consists of around 100,000 clones, 90% of them appearing once. This rearrangement joins TRBV10-3 to TRBJ1-1, with D perhaps TRBD1 (6 bases). The sequence was collected from a man younger than 30 with COVID-19, enrolled during active disease. The sample taken for sequencing was peripheral blood. CDR3 sequence (DNA): TGTGCCATCAGTGGAGGACAGACGAACACTGAAGCTTTCTTT. This translates into CAISGGQTNTEAFF.